The 10 T cell receptor beta chains below were found in one sample sequenced in a study of cytomegalovirus exposure and HLA in healthy donors. Researchers ran the PCR with 60 Vbeta and 13 Jbeta primers. Assay: immunoSEQ multiplex PCR; the TCRdb copy retains only in-frame clones and omits some. This sample has 200,000 or so clones; 75% to 90% occur once, and the top ten carry about 0.77%. The specimen was PBMCs. The receptors originated from a boy aged 2 to 10 in good health and CMV-seronegative.

The gene calls are TRBV5-6 and TRBJ1-4; D is unclear. This CDR3 spans 16 amino acids. CDR1 and CDR2 (germline): SGHDT, YYEEEE. The V gene lost 0 bases and the J gene lost 0 bases, with 9 bases spanning the gap. CDR3 DNA: TGTGCCAGCAGCTTGGGGCTCAACGCAACTAATGAAAAACTGTTTTTT. Residues: CASSLGLNATNEKLFF.

J is TRBJ1-1 and V is TRBV5-1, with D possibly TRBD1 on 6 matching bases. The V end was cut by 2 bases, the J end by 1 base, with 9 bases between. In germline, CDR1 is SGHRS, CDR2 YFSETQ. There are 14 residues in the CDR3. The CDR3 loop reads CASSFPTGNTEAFF. In DNA form, the CDR3 reads TGCGCCAGCAGCTTTCCGACAGGGAACACTGAAGCTTTCTTT.

This chain connects TRBV7-9 to TRBJ1-1; no clear D gene. From germline, CDR1 is SEHNR and CDR2 FQNEAQ (reference sequence). The V end lost 5 bases, the J end lost 5 bases, and 15 bases lay between the germline ends. The CDR3 runs 14 residues. The CDR3 DNA follows: TGTGCCAGCAGCGTTGACGGGGTGAGGACTGAAGCTTTCTTT. Translating it yields CASSVDGVRTEAFF.

The CDR3 DNA reads TGTGCCAGCAGCCAAGATCAGGGGGCGCGTTATAATTCACCCCTCCACTTT. Translating gives CASSQDQGARYNSPLHF. V and J are TRBV4-2 and TRBJ1-6; 8 bases agree with TRBD1. Germline V gives CDR1 LGHNA, CDR2 YNFKEQ. The junction had 5 bases not matched to a gene; V was cut back by 0 bases and J by 4 bases. The CDR3 totals 17 residues.

The chain has TRBV6-5 and TRBJ2-1, with D perhaps TRBD1 (5 bases). The germline V gene has CDR1 MNHEY and CDR2 SVGAGI. The V gene lost 2 bases and the J gene lost 8 bases, with 7 bases spanning the gap. The CDR3 is made up of 12 amino acids. This chain's CDR3 is CASSYQGYEQFF. The CDR3 region has the DNA TGTGCCAGCAGTTACCAGGGCTATGAGCAGTTCTTC.

The gene calls are TRBV6-1 and TRBJ2-5; TRBD1 aligns across 10 bases. Trimming at V came to 0 bases and at J to 5 bases, leaving 6 bases not matched to a gene. Looked up from germline, CDR1 is MNHNS and CDR2 is SASEGT. CDR3 length: 16 residues. The CDR3 DNA reads as TGTGCCAGCAGTGAAGCCCAGGGACAGGGGAAGGAGACCCAGTACTTC. It specifies CASSEAQGQGKETQYF.

CDR3 bases: TGCGCCAGCAGCGCCGGACTAGCGGGAGATAAGACCCAGTACTTC. It yields the protein CASSAGLAGDKTQYF. The rearrangement joins TRBV4-1 to TRBJ2-5; 13 bases map to TRBD2. The germline V gene has CDR1 MGHRA and CDR2 YSYEKL. The V gene end was trimmed by 5 bases and the J gene end by 6 bases; junction bases not matched to a gene: 6. This CDR3 comprises 15 residues.

V and J are TRBV5-1 and TRBJ1-6; perhaps TRBD1 as D (5 bases). V was pared by 0 bases and J by 7 bases, with 8 bases between. This CDR3 spans 14 amino acids. CDR1 is SGHRS, CDR2 YFSETQ, per germline. Here the CDR3 DNA reads TGCGCCAGCAGCTTGGCCCCAGGGAATTCACCCCTCCACTTT. Amino acid sequence: CASSLAPGNSPLHF.

This sequence joins TRBV13 and TRBJ2-4, with 7 bases lining up with TRBD1. This CDR3 has 17 amino acids. Germline values: CDR1 PRHDT, CDR2 FYEKMQ (reference sequence). V was pared by 5 bases and J by 2 bases, with 12 bases of the junction left unmatched. The CDR3 DNA follows: TGTGCCAGCAGCCCAGACCGGACAGGTTGGACCAAAAACATTCAGTACTTC. It is translated as CASSPDRTGWTKNIQYF.

In its sample, this clone was seen a few times. The chain links TRBV5-5 to TRBJ2-7, with 9 bases matching TRBD1. Trimming removed 4 bases from V and 1 base from J; junction bases left unmatched: 3. The CDR3 loop spans 14 amino acids. Looked up from germline, CDR1 is SGHKS and CDR2 is YYEKEE (reference sequence). The CDR3 sequence is CASSPGTGSYEQYF. CDR3 sequence (DNA): TGTGCCAGCAGCCCCGGGACAGGGTCCTACGAGCAGTACTTC.